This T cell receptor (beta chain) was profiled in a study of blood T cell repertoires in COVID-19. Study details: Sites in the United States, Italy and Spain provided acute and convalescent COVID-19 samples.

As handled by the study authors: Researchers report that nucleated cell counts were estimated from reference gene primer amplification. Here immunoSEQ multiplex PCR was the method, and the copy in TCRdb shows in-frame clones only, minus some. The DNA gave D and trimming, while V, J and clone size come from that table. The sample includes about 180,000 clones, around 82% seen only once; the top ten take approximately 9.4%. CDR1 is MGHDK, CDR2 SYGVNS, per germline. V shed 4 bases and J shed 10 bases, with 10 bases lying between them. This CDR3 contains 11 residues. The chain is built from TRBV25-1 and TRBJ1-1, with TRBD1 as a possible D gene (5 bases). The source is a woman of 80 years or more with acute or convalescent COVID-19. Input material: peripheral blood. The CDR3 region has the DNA TGTGCCAGCAGTGGGGGCTTCGGAGCTTTCTTT. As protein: CASSGGFGAFF.